This TCR beta chain was recovered during a study of beta chain features in type 1 diabetes. About the research overall: When patients were set against healthy donors, age, gender and cell yields were similar.

On this clone itself: Its antigen is undetermined.

Findings of the study overall: TCRB CDR3 length was moderately but significantly reduced in all four CD4+ subsets of Type 1 diabetes patients.

Every bit of the isolated RNA underwent reverse transcription, so sequencing read expressed TCRB transcripts. Produced via immunoSEQ multiplex PCR; TCRdb's table is partial and in-frame only. The sample consists of about 660,000 clones, around an eighth of them appearing once. Germline V gives CDR1 MGHRA, CDR2 YSYEKL. The V end lost 1 base, the J end lost 0 bases, and 10 bases lay between the germline ends. The CDR3 runs to 16 residues. One heparinised draw, averaging roughly 110 mL, was taken per donor. Based on CD45RO/CCR7/CD25/CD127/CD95/CD27, CD4+ regulatory, stem cell-like memory, naive and central memory cells were sorted.

The V call is TRBV4-1, the J call TRBJ2-1; D might be TRBD1 (5 bases). The sequencing input was naive CD4+ T cells from blood. This receptor was obtained from a man younger than 30 with type 1 diabetes. CDR3 region: CASSQGKGSSYNEQFF. In nucleotides, the CDR3 is TGCGCCAGCAGCCAAGGCAAGGGGTCCTCCTACAATGAGCAGTTCTTC.